The present T cell receptor beta chain was sequenced within a study of post-analysis software for immune sequencing data. General study findings and limits: Controls significantly exceeded multiple sclerosis patients in normalized Chao1 diversity. In patients, TRBV5-6, TRBV5-1 and TRBV20-1 belonged to five or six TRBV segments found more frequently than in controls.

This clonotype was picked up one time. The antigen remains unidentified. Germline values: CDR1 SGHRS, CDR2 YFSETQ. V gave up 4 bases and J gave up 9 bases; unmatched junction bases: 13. The CDR3 runs 15 residues. Unique molecular identifiers tagged the TCR beta cDNA libraries. Each CDR3 protein is one row after TCRdb ran MiXCR on the PCR reads. The data contain about 820,000 distinct CDR3 sequences, under 70% of them singletons. Sequencing was performed on blood. V usage is TRBV5-1 and J usage is TRBJ2-1, with 7 bases lining up with TRBD2. The TCR originated in a girl between 10 and 17 years old with multiple sclerosis. The CDR3 is CASSPRLKRESEQFF. The DNA of the CDR3 is TGCGCCAGCAGCCCCCGCCTGAAGCGGGAAAGTGAGCAGTTCTTC.